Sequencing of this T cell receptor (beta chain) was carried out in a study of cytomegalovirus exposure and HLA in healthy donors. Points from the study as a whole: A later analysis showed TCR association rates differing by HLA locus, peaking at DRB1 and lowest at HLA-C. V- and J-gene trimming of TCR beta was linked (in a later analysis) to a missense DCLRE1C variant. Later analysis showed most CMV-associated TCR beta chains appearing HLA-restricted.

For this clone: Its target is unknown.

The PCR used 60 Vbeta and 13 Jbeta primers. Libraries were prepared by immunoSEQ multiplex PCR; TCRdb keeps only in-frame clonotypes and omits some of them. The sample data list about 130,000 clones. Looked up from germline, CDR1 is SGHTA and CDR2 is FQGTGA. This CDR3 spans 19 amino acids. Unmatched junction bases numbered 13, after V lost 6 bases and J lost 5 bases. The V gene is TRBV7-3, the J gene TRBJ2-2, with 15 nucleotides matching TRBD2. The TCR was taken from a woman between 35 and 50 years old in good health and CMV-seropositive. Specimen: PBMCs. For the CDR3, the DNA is TGTGCCAGCAGTCCAGGATGGGGAGGACTAGCGGGAGGGACCGGGGAGCTGTTTTTT. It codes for CASSPGWGGLAGGTGELFF.